One sample yielded the 2 T cell receptor beta chains listed below, sequenced in a study of OX40 agonist ivuxolimab in advanced cancers. Profiled with immunoSEQ multiplex PCR; TCRdb holds only in-frame clones, not every one. Here the sample spans 35,000 to 45,000 clones, 85% to 95% being singletons. The sequenced sample was CD4+ or CD8+ T cells sorted from blood, obtained in a trial of the OX40 agonist ivuxolimab. Receptors originate from an adult with an advanced solid tumor such as melanoma, head and neck, liver or kidney cancer.

V gene TRBV6-5 combines with J gene TRBJ1-1; 10 bases are shared with TRBD1. Germline V gene lookup returns CDR1 MNHEY and CDR2 SVGAGI. J gave up 4 bases and V 5 bases, and 4 bases lay outside the gene matches. The CDR3 contains 14 residues. The CDR3 DNA is TGTGCCAGCAGTCTTGGGACAGGGGTCACTGAAGCTTTCTTT. It specifies CASSLGTGVTEAFF.

This chain uses TRBV19 with TRBJ2-1; D may match TRBD1 or TRBD2 (5 bases each). The germline V and J ends were trimmed by 3 bases and 7 bases, with 13 bases remaining between them. The CDR3 has 14 amino acids. The germline gives CDR1 LNHDA, CDR2 SQIVND (reference sequence). The CDR3 DNA is TGTGCCAGTAGTATGGGGGTTGGTGGGAATGAGCAGTTCTTC. It is translated as CASSMGVGGNEQFF.